This record looks at one T cell receptor beta chain sequence and its context. Antigen specificity is unknown. The table came from immunoSEQ multiplex PCR; TCRdb's copy has only in-frame clones and leaves some out. This sample has roughly 2,500,000 clones; under 95% occur once, and the top ten carry 0.36%. This sample was taken from a study of shared clonotypes between healthy human individuals. About the study: Every donor yielded three CD4 naive, three CD4 memory, two CD8 naive and one CD8 memory plate. The study's findings and limits: A few donors showed sharing of approximately 5% of naive CD4 clonotypes. Naive subsets generally had larger estimated richness than memory subsets.

V was shortened by 8 bases and J by 6 bases, with 17 bases between the two germline ends. Germline CDR1 KGHSH, CDR2 LQKENI. CDR3 length equals 13 residues. The genes are TRBV18 and TRBJ2-7, with D possibly being TRBD1 or TRBD2 (6 bases each). Sequencing input: naive CD4+ T cells from PBMCs. The subset denotes: CD45RA+ positively selected. The receptor comes from a man between 18 and 29 years old in good health. Some clones in this sample may be carry-over from other donors' samples. DNA of the CDR3: TGTGCCAGCGCCGGGGGCGAGGGAGGCGAGCAGTACTTC. It codes for CASAGGEGGEQYF.